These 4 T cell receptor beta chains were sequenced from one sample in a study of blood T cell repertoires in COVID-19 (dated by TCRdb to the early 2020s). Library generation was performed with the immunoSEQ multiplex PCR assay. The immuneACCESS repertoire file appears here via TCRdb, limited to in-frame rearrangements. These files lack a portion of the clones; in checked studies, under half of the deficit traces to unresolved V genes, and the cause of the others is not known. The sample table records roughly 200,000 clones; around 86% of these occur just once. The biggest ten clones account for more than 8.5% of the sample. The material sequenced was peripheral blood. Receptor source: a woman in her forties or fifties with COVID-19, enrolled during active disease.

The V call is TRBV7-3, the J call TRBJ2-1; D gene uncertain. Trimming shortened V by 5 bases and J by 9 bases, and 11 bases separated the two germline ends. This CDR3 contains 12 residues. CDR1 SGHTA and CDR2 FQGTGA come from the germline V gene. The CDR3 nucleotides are TGTGCCAGCAGCCGCGATAACCGTGAGCAGTTCTTC. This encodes CASSRDNREQFF.

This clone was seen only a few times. CDR3 region: CAWSVRVSNNSPLHF. The CDR3 DNA reads TGTGCCTGGAGTGTACGGGTCAGCAATAATTCACCCCTCCACTTT. The chain combines TRBV30 with TRBJ1-6; D is unclear. The germline gives CDR1 GTSNPN, CDR2 SVGIG (reference sequence). The CDR3 extends over 15 amino acids. The germline V and J ends were trimmed by 0 bases and 5 bases, with 11 bases remaining between them.

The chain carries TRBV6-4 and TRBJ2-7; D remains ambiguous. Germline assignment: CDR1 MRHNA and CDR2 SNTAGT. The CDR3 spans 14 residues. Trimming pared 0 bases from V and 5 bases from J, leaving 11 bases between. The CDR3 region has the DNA TGTGCCAGCAGTGACTCGAGTATTCTCGACGAGCAGTACGTC. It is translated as CASSDSSILDEQYV.

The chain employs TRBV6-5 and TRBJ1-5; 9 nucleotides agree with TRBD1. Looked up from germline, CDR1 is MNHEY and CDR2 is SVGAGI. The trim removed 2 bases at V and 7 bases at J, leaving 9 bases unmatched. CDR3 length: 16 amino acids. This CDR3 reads CASSYPGQGREQPQHF. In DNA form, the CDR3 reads TGTGCCAGCAGTTACCCTGGACAGGGGAGAGAGCAGCCCCAGCATTTT.